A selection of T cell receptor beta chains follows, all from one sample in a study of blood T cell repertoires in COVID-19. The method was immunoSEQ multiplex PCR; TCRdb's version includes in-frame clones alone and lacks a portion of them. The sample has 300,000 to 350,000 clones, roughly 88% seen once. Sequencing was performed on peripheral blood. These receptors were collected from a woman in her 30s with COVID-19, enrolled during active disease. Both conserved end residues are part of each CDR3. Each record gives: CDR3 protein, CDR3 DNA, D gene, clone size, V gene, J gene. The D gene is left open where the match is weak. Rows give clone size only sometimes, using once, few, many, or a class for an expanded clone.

cdr3_aa: CASSLSESMNTEAFF; cdr3_nt: TGTGCCAGCAGCTTGAGTGAGAGTATGAACACTGAAGCTTTCTTT; d_call: .; clone_size: once; v_call: TRBV7-9; j_call: TRBJ1-1
cdr3_aa: CASRRSGTPGINYGYTF; cdr3_nt: TGTGCCAGTAGAAGGTCCGGGACACCAGGAATCAACTATGGCTACACCTTC; d_call: .; clone_size: .; v_call: TRBV19; j_call: TRBJ1-2
cdr3_aa: CASSPGMGTEAFF; cdr3_nt: TGTGCCAGCTCACCCGGGATGGGTACTGAAGCTTTCTTT; d_call: .; clone_size: few; v_call: TRBV18; j_call: TRBJ1-1
cdr3_aa: CASSLETGSADTQYF; cdr3_nt: TGTGCCAGCAGTTTAGAGACAGGGAGTGCAGATACGCAGTATTTT; d_call: TRBD1; clone_size: .; v_call: TRBV27; j_call: TRBJ2-3
cdr3_aa: CASSILAGNLNEQFF; cdr3_nt: TGTGCCAGCAGTATCCTAGCGGGAAATTTAAATGAGCAGTTCTTC; d_call: TRBD2; clone_size: .; v_call: TRBV3-1/TRBV3-2; j_call: TRBJ2-1
cdr3_aa: CASSSGQGVTGELFF; cdr3_nt: TGTGCCAGCAGCTCGGGACAGGGTGTCACCGGGGAGCTGTTTTTT; d_call: TRBD1; clone_size: .; v_call: TRBV3-1/TRBV3-2; j_call: TRBJ2-2
cdr3_aa: CASSLSGSSYNEQFF; cdr3_nt: TGTGCCAGCAGCCTTAGCGGGAGCTCCTACAATGAGCAGTTCTTC; d_call: TRBD2; clone_size: .; v_call: TRBV3-1/TRBV3-2; j_call: TRBJ2-1
cdr3_aa: CASSFGLWGARGNSYNEQFF; cdr3_nt: TGTGCCAGCAGTTTCGGGCTGTGGGGCGCCCGCGGGAACTCCTACAATGAGCAGTTCTTC; d_call: .; clone_size: .; v_call: TRBV28; j_call: TRBJ2-1
cdr3_aa: CSVSRDRGRDTEAFF; cdr3_nt: TGCAGCGTTTCCCGGGACAGGGGCAGGGACACTGAAGCTTTCTTT; d_call: TRBD1; clone_size: .; v_call: TRBV29-1; j_call: TRBJ1-1
cdr3_aa: CASGLWAGNEQYF; cdr3_nt: TGTGCTAGTGGTTTGTGGGCAGGGAACGAGCAGTACTTC; d_call: .; clone_size: .; v_call: TRBV12-5; j_call: TRBJ2-7
cdr3_aa: CASSESPQNRGRFYEQYF; cdr3_nt: TGTGCCAGCAGTGAATCCCCTCAGAACAGGGGGCGTTTTTACGAGCAGTACTTC; d_call: TRBD1; clone_size: .; v_call: TRBV25-1; j_call: TRBJ2-7
cdr3_aa: CASSPQGTGGLNTEAFF; cdr3_nt: TGTGCCAGCTCACCACAGGGGACAGGGGGCCTGAACACTGAAGCTTTCTTT; d_call: TRBD1; clone_size: .; v_call: TRBV18; j_call: TRBJ1-1
cdr3_aa: CASSLGTGVETQYF; cdr3_nt: TGCGCCAGCAGCTTGGGGACAGGGGTGGAGACCCAGTACTTC; d_call: TRBD1; clone_size: .; v_call: TRBV5-1; j_call: TRBJ2-5
cdr3_aa: CASSYNNNYGYTF; cdr3_nt: TGTGCCAGCAGTTACAACAATAACTATGGCTACACCTTC; d_call: .; clone_size: .; v_call: TRBV6-5; j_call: TRBJ1-2
cdr3_aa: CSAPETENYGYTF; cdr3_nt: TGCAGCGCCCCTGAGACAGAGAACTATGGCTACACCTTC; d_call: .; clone_size: .; v_call: TRBV29-1; j_call: TRBJ1-2
cdr3_aa: CASSPRPGGRNEQFF; cdr3_nt: TGTGCCAGCTCACCTCGGCCGGGGGGGCGCAATGAGCAGTTCTTC; d_call: TRBD2; clone_size: .; v_call: TRBV18; j_call: TRBJ2-1
cdr3_aa: CAWSVFGQGEEKLFF; cdr3_nt: TGTGCCTGGAGCGTCTTCGGACAGGGGGAGGAAAAACTGTTTTTT; d_call: TRBD1; clone_size: .; v_call: TRBV30; j_call: TRBJ1-4
cdr3_aa: CASSFSGVYEQYF; cdr3_nt: TGTGCCAGCAGCTTTAGCGGGGTCTACGAGCAGTACTTC; d_call: TRBD2; clone_size: .; v_call: TRBV11-2; j_call: TRBJ2-7
cdr3_aa: CAWSVRRTGAGNTIYF; cdr3_nt: TGTGCCTGGAGTGTACGTCGGACAGGAGCGGGAAACACCATATATTTT; d_call: TRBD1; clone_size: once; v_call: TRBV30; j_call: TRBJ1-3
cdr3_aa: CASSKWTGGADEQYF; cdr3_nt: TGTGCCAGCAGCAAGTGGACAGGGGGGGCGGACGAGCAGTACTTC; d_call: TRBD1; clone_size: .; v_call: TRBV9; j_call: TRBJ2-7
cdr3_aa: CASSLGQGGNTEAFF; cdr3_nt: TGTGCCAGCAGTTTGGGACAGGGTGGGAACACTGAAGCTTTCTTT; d_call: TRBD1; clone_size: .; v_call: TRBV6-5; j_call: TRBJ1-1
cdr3_aa: CASSEAPHLSGRGNEQFF; cdr3_nt: TGTGCCAGCAGTGAAGCCCCCCACCTTAGCGGGAGGGGAAATGAGCAGTTCTTC; d_call: TRBD2; clone_size: .; v_call: TRBV6-1; j_call: TRBJ2-1
cdr3_aa: CASGQLYNEQFF; cdr3_nt: TGTGCCTCGGGACAGCTATACAATGAGCAGTTCTTC; d_call: TRBD1; clone_size: .; v_call: TRBV19; j_call: TRBJ2-1
cdr3_aa: CATSGDGHNTEAFF; cdr3_nt: TGTGCCACCAGTGGAGACGGACACAACACTGAAGCTTTCTTT; d_call: .; clone_size: .; v_call: TRBV24-1; j_call: TRBJ1-1
cdr3_aa: CASSVNRWGEGYTF; cdr3_nt: TGTGCCAGCAGCGTGAATAGATGGGGGGAAGGCTACACCTTC; d_call: .; clone_size: .; v_call: TRBV6-5; j_call: TRBJ1-2
cdr3_aa: CATSSNRGSPLGYTF; cdr3_nt: TGTGCCACCAGCAGCAACAGGGGCAGCCCGCTTGGCTACACCTTC; d_call: TRBD1; clone_size: .; v_call: TRBV15; j_call: TRBJ1-2
cdr3_aa: CASSYLGTQLHF; cdr3_nt: TGTGCCAGCAGTTACTTGGGGACACAGCTCCACTTT; d_call: .; clone_size: many; v_call: TRBV6-5; j_call: TRBJ1-6
cdr3_aa: CASSQGNSLRDYGYTF; cdr3_nt: TGCGCCAGCAGCCAAGGGAACTCACTACGAGACTATGGCTACACCTTC; d_call: .; clone_size: .; v_call: TRBV4-1; j_call: TRBJ1-2
cdr3_aa: CASSYSRGFYEQYF; cdr3_nt: TGTGCCAGCAGTTATAGTCGCGGGTTCTACGAGCAGTACTTC; d_call: .; clone_size: .; v_call: TRBV27; j_call: TRBJ2-7
cdr3_aa: CASSFIAGRGNTEAFF; cdr3_nt: TGTGCCAGCAGCTTTATAGCCGGGCGGGGGAACACTGAAGCTTTCTTT; d_call: .; clone_size: .; v_call: TRBV5-6; j_call: TRBJ1-1
cdr3_aa: CAISESTPSGRAQYF; cdr3_nt: TGTGCCATCAGTGAGTCTACCCCTAGCGGGAGGGCGCAGTACTTC; d_call: TRBD2; clone_size: .; v_call: TRBV10-3; j_call: TRBJ2-7
cdr3_aa: CASSLAGSGANVLTF; cdr3_nt: TGTGCCAGCAGCTTAGCAGGGTCCGGGGCCAACGTCCTGACTTTC; d_call: .; clone_size: .; v_call: TRBV5-6; j_call: TRBJ2-6
cdr3_aa: CAVPPGPNTIYF; cdr3_nt: TGTGCCGTCCCCCCAGGCCCAAACACCATATATTTT; d_call: .; clone_size: .; v_call: TRBV7-9; j_call: TRBJ1-3
cdr3_aa: CASRTGVGNSPLHF; cdr3_nt: TGTGCCAGCAGAACAGGCGTGGGCAATTCACCCCTCCACTTT; d_call: .; clone_size: .; v_call: TRBV6-6; j_call: TRBJ1-6
cdr3_aa: CASSRGTSGYNEQFF; cdr3_nt: TGTGCCAGCAGCCGCGGTACTAGCGGATACAATGAGCAGTTCTTC; d_call: TRBD2; clone_size: .; v_call: TRBV7-2; j_call: TRBJ2-1